Detailed here is one T cell receptor beta chain. This clonotype appeared a few times. Its antigen specificity is not known. It has no much larger one-base neighbor in the sample; base qualities were not kept. Library preparation used RT-PCR. Data came from an Illumina MiSeq. The public reads were run again by TCRdb, first through fastp at Q25 and then through MiXCR, and only productive beta chains were kept. Identical CDR3 proteins give one entry, which carries the most common genes and DNA. This sample lists about 680,000 distinct CDR3 sequences; 13% to 15% were detected once. The top ten hold 3.6% of the sample. This specimen comes from a study (dated by TCRdb to 2016 to 2018). Trimming at the junction amounts to 1 base on V and 1 base on J, and the germline ends lie 13 bases apart. Sequences SEHNR (CDR1) and FQNEAQ (CDR2) are obtained from the germline V gene (reference sequence). The CDR3 measures 16 amino acids from cysteine to phenylalanine. Of all the DNA, just the CDR3 is kept, 48 bases in frame from base 1.

Input material: memory CD4+ T cells from blood. The chain is made from TRBV7-9 and TRBJ1-1, with the identity of the D gene unclear. This clonotype was obtained from a female donor in good health, serving as a healthy control. CDR3 reads: CASSLGEGTPNTEAFF. The DNA sequence is as follows: TGTGCCAGCAGCTTAGGGGAGGGCACCCCGAACACTGAAGCTTTCTTT.